Below, 16 T cell receptor beta chains from the same sample are listed, as sequenced in a study of liver allograft versus peripheral blood T cells. Whole-study context: Peripheral blood of the recipients supplied T cell receptor repertoires that were compared with those in transplanted livers.

TCRdb itself ran the reads through MiXCR, one entry per CDR3 protein. This sample has about 13,000 distinct CDR3 sequences, with 15% to 20% found just once. These receptors all come from a human patient who had a liver transplant. The graft donor may have contributed some T cells.

About this clonotype itself: A read error may produce the germline difference seen at one junction end. The chain carries TRBV9 and TRBJ2-1; 10 bases agree with TRBD2. CDR3 length equals 16 residues. The V gene's germline CDR1 is SGDLS and CDR2 YYNGEE. This CDR3 reads CANSPRQGLAFNEQFF. In DNA, the CDR3 is TGTGCCAACAGCCCAAGACAGGGACTAGCGTTTAATGAGCAGTTCTTC.

Remarks on this clonotype: A single base separates this from a much larger clone, so it may be a read error. The J gene is TRBJ1-1, the V gene TRBV19, with D maybe TRBD1 (5 bases). The V and J ends lost 6 bases and 11 bases respectively, with 16 bases between them. The CDR3 length is 12 residues. Germline-derived CDR1 and CDR2 are LNHDA and SQIVND (reference sequence). CDR3 nucleotide sequence: TGTGCCAGTAGCCTCGGGACGGTTAACGCTTTCTTT. Its protein product is CASSLGTVNAFF. The full variable domain, in which reference TRBV19 and TRBJ1-1 provide the parts outside the CDR3, is DGGITQSPKYLFRKEGQNVTLSCEQNLNHDAMYWYRQDPGQGLRLIYYSQIVNDFQKGDIAEGYSVSREKKESFPLTVTSAQKNPTAFYLCASSLGTVNAFFGQGTRLTVV.

For this clonotype: Just one base apart from a much larger clone, this may be a read error. The V call is TRBV7-9, the J call TRBJ2-5, with unresolved D. CDR1 is SEHNR, CDR2 FQNEAQ, per germline (reference sequence). V was clipped by 5 bases and J by 2 bases, with 15 bases between them. The CDR3 is 15 residues long. The CDR3 DNA is TGTGCCAGCAGCAGATGGGCCGGATCTCAAGAGACCCAGTACTTC. Encoded protein: CASSRWAGSQETQYF.

This clonotype was counted only a few times. CDR3 amino acids: CASSPQGTNQPQHF. DNA for the CDR3: TGTGCCAGCAGTCCCCAGGGTACCAATCAGCCCCAGCATTTT. The rearrangement links TRBV6-5 to TRBJ1-5; possibly TRBD1 for D (5 bases). Trimming pared 5 bases from V and 3 bases from J, leaving 11 bases between. The germline CDR1 and CDR2 sequences are MNHEY and SVGAGI. The CDR3 loop spans 14 amino acids.

This chain links TRBV28 with TRBJ2-5; D not resolved. The V gene's germline CDR1 is MDHEN and CDR2 SYDVKM. The length of the CDR3 is 11 residues. V was cut by 6 bases and J by 4 bases, with 6 bases left in between. CDR3 in DNA: TGTGCCAGCAGAAAGGGAGAGACCCAGTACTTC. It yields the protein CASRKGETQYF.

The chain combines TRBV6-5 with TRBJ2-1, with 7 nucleotides matching TRBD1. Germline V gene sequence: CDR1 MNHEY, CDR2 SVGAGI. The CDR3 runs to 14 residues. V was pared by 3 bases and J by 5 bases, with 4 bases of the junction left unmatched. CDR3 residues: CASSYQTGNNEQFF. CDR3 nucleotide sequence: TGTGCCAGCAGTTATCAGACAGGGAACAATGAGCAGTTCTTC.

There are many counts of this clonotype. The gene calls are TRBV5-6 and TRBJ1-2; TRBD1 matches 8 bases. Germline V gives CDR1 SGHDT, CDR2 YYEEEE. There are 17 residues in the CDR3. J gave up 3 bases and V 1 base, and 11 bases lay outside the gene matches. In nucleotides, the CDR3 is TGTGCCAGCAGCTTGTTCCAAAATAAGGACAGGGACTATGGCTACACCTTC. Translated, it gives CASSLFQNKDRDYGYTF.

This clonotype was recorded at least ten times. The rearrangement links TRBV27 to TRBJ1-1; D is perhaps TRBD1 (5 bases). Germline values: CDR1 MNHEY, CDR2 SMNVEV (reference sequence). Trimming took 6 bases from V and 2 from J, leaving 25 bases between them. The CDR3 spans 18 residues. CDR3 amino acids: CASSPFYRGLRFNTEAFF. The CDR3 DNA sequence: TGTGCCAGCAGCCCATTCTACCGGGGACTCCGATTTAACACTGAAGCTTTCTTT.

This clonotype qualifies as medium-sized. V usage is TRBV7-2 and J usage is TRBJ2-1, with D perhaps TRBD2 (6 bases). There are 14 residues in the CDR3. V gave up 5 bases and J gave up 4 bases, with 12 bases separating them. Germline CDR1 SGHTA, CDR2 FQGNSA. In DNA form, the CDR3 reads TGTGCCAGCAGCCAAGTAGCGGTTTACAATGAGCAGTTCTTC. As protein: CASSQVAVYNEQFF. The complete variable domain, with remaining parts taken from reference TRBV7-2 and TRBJ2-1, reads GAGVSQSPSNKVTEKGKDVELRCDPISGHTALYWYRQSLGQGLEFLIYFQGNSAPDKSGLPSDRFSAERTGGSVSTLTIQRTQQEDSAVYLCASSQVAVYNEQFFGPGTRLTVL.

This clonotype was found many times. The rearrangement links TRBV24-1 to TRBJ1-4, with 8 positions matching TRBD1. The CDR3 is made up of 15 amino acids. After removal of 4 bases from V and 2 bases from J, the junction contained 2 bases not matched to a gene. In germline, CDR1 is KGHDR, CDR2 SFDVKD. The CDR3 DNA reads TGTGCCACCAGTGACAACAGGGGGACTAATGAAAAACTGTTTTTT. Residues: CATSDNRGTNEKLFF.

The chain links TRBV12-3 or TRBV12-4 to TRBJ2-1, with TRBD2 identical over 10 bases. The V segment lost 3 bases and the J segment 5 bases; nucleotides outside the gene matches: 7. CDR3 length: 16 amino acids. CDR3 nucleotides: TGTGCCAGCAGTTTGGGACTAGCGTTGGGTAACAATGAGCAGTTCTTC. This sequence encodes CASSLGLALGNNEQFF.

By its share, this clonotype is medium-sized. The chain links TRBV6-1 to TRBJ1-2; tentatively, D is TRBD1 (6 bases). Germline CDR1 reads MNHNS; CDR2 reads SASEGT. Deletions cut 4 bases from V and 0 bases from J, with 18 bases between. The CDR3 contains 17 residues. In DNA form, the CDR3 reads TGTGCCAGCAGTGCAGGGGTCCCCTTTTCAGCTAACTATGGCTACACCTTC. Translated, it gives CASSAGVPFSANYGYTF.

A few counts support this clonotype. The rearrangement uses TRBV6-5 and TRBJ2-7; D might be TRBD1 (6 bases). V lost 4 bases and J lost 5, with 12 bases in between. CDR1 is MNHEY, CDR2 SVGAGI, per germline. The CDR3 extends over 13 amino acids. Here the CDR3 DNA reads TGTGCCAGCAGTTTCGGGGCAGGGGACGAGCAGTACTTC. Translated, it gives CASSFGAGDEQYF.

This rearrangement joins TRBV27 to TRBJ2-1, with 8 bases aligning to TRBD2. With 6 bases clipped from V and 0 bases from J, the junction kept 7 bases outside the gene matches. The germline V gene has CDR1 MNHEY and CDR2 SMNVEV (reference sequence). The CDR3 totals 16 residues. CDR3 loop: CASRDPGGSSYNEQFF. In nucleotides, the CDR3 is TGTGCCAGCAGAGATCCGGGGGGGAGCTCCTACAATGAGCAGTTCTTC.

By sample fraction, this clonotype is medium-sized. The chain couples TRBV19 to TRBJ2-3; a weak D match, TRBD2 (6 bases). The V gene lost 4 bases and the J gene lost 2 bases, with 13 bases spanning the gap. Germline lookup yields CDR1 LNHDA and CDR2 SQIVND (reference sequence). This CDR3 has 15 amino acids. This chain's CDR3 is CASSNLAGSTDTQYF. In DNA form, the CDR3 reads TGTGCCAGTAGTAATCTGGCGGGGTCCACAGATACGCAGTATTTT.

With regard to this clonotype: One base away lies a much larger clone, so this may be a sequencing read error. The J gene is TRBJ2-5, the V gene TRBV18, with 10 bases fitting TRBD2. This CDR3 is built from 16 residues. Germline-derived CDR1 and CDR2 are KGHSH and LQKENI. Trimming took 8 bases from V and 4 from J; bases not matched to a gene: 13. The CDR3 is CASSSTGLAEVETQYF. The CDR3 nucleotides are TGTGCCAGCAGTTCAACCGGACTAGCGGAGGTAGAGACCCAGTACTTC.